This entry lists 32 T cell receptor beta chains sequenced from one sample in a study of CD8+ T cells in alopecia areata. Investigators isolated RNA and reverse transcribed it into cDNA to act as the sequencing template. Some clones are missing from TCRdb's copy, which holds only in-frame ones; the method was immunoSEQ multiplex PCR. The data show over 150,000 clones, almost 65% seen once. Sequencing used CD4+ T cells sorted from blood, obtained at week 0. These receptors all come from a human donor with alopecia areata.

The rearrangement joins TRBV6-1 to TRBJ1-1; D gene ambiguous. Trimming stripped 6 bases from V and 3 bases from J, with 17 bases between. Germline loops: CDR1 MNHNS, CDR2 SASEGT. The CDR3 covers 15 residues. This CDR3 is CASRIEGFRDTEAFF. The CDR3 bases are TGTGCCAGCAGGATAGAAGGATTTCGGGACACTGAAGCTTTCTTT.

The chain recombines TRBV14 with TRBJ2-4; 7 nucleotides agree with TRBD1. CDR3 size: 14 residues. The V gene's germline CDR1 is SGHDN and CDR2 FVKESK. The V segment lost 6 bases and the J segment 6 bases; nucleotides outside the gene matches: 8. CDR3 loop: CASSPQGTLNIQYF. CDR3 DNA sequence: TGTGCCAGCAGTCCACAGGGGACCTTAAACATTCAGTACTTC.

The chain recombines TRBV29-1 with TRBJ2-5; the D is unclear. CDR3 length: 12 amino acids. V was shortened by 3 bases and J by 2 bases, with 7 bases between the two germline ends. Germline V CDR1 and CDR2: SQVTM, ANQGSEA. For the CDR3, the DNA is TGCAGCGTTGAGAATGGACAAGAGACCCAGTACTTC. This encodes CSVENGQETQYF. Combining the CDR3 with reference TRBV29-1 and TRBJ2-5 gives the whole variable domain SAVISQKPSRDICQRGTSLTIQCQVDSQVTMMFWYRQQPGQSLTLIATANQGSEATYESGFVIDKFPISRPNLTFSTLTVSNMSPEDSSIYLCSVENGQETQYFGPGTRLLVL.

This clone has more than one count but fewer than ten. The chain carries TRBV6-5 and TRBJ1-1; no definite D call. The germline V gene encodes CDR1 MNHEY and CDR2 SVGAGI. CDR3 length equals 14 residues. The ends were cut back, 0 bases at V and 1 base at J, with 6 bases in the middle. The CDR3 sequence is CASSYSRRNTEAFF. CDR3 nucleotide sequence: TGTGCCAGCAGTTACTCGAGACGGAACACTGAAGCTTTCTTT.

This chain links TRBV5-1 with TRBJ2-6; D is ambiguous. The CDR3 has 14 amino acids. Trimming removed 7 bases from V and 2 bases from J, with 10 bases in between. From germline, CDR1 is SGHRS and CDR2 YFSETQ. The CDR3 DNA reads TGCGCCAGCGGACCTACTGCTGGGGCCAACGTCCTGACTTTC. This codes for CASGPTAGANVLTF.

The rearrangement uses TRBV6-5 and TRBJ2-1; D tentatively reads TRBD1 or TRBD2 (5 bases each). Trimming stripped 6 bases from V and 15 bases from J, with 18 bases between. The length of the CDR3 is 12 residues. Germline V lookup: CDR1 MNHEY, CDR2 SVGAGI. CDR3 amino acids: CASSPTGTQLFF. CDR3 nucleotide sequence: TGTGCCAGCAGCCCCACGGGGACGCAACTGTTCTTC.

V is TRBV13 and J is TRBJ1-4, with TRBD1 identical over 8 bases. CDR1 and CDR2 (germline): PRHDT, FYEKMQ (reference sequence). The CDR3 runs to 17 residues. Trimming cost V 2 bases and J 7 bases; bases outside gene matches: 12. The chain's CDR3 is CASSLIQIQGGIEKLFF. The DNA for the CDR3 is TGTGCCAGCAGCTTAATACAAATACAGGGGGGGATTGAAAAACTGTTTTTT.

The chain is built from TRBV5-1 and TRBJ1-5; D possibly corresponds to TRBD1 (6 bases). V was trimmed by 0 bases and J by 7 bases, leaving 11 bases between them. This CDR3 contains 14 residues. The V gene's germline CDR1 is SGHRS and CDR2 YFSETQ. The DNA for the CDR3 is TGCGCCAGCAGCTTGGAATTGAGGGGGCAGCCCCAGCATTTT. Its translation: CASSLELRGQPQHF.

The chain uses TRBV29-1 and TRBJ1-1; the D is unclear. The CDR3 has 14 residues. Per the germline V gene, CDR1 is SQVTM and CDR2 is ANQGSEA. Trimming removed 6 bases at V and 5 bases at J, with 19 bases between. The CDR3 nucleotides are TGCAGCGTGCTCACAGTTTCGGGGTGGACTGAAGCTTTCTTT. Amino acid sequence: CSVLTVSGWTEAFF.

This clone was recorded only once. J is TRBJ2-7 and V is TRBV25-1; D is perhaps TRBD1 (6 bases). Germline loops: CDR1 MGHDK, CDR2 SYGVNS. CDR3 length: 16 amino acids. With 3 bases removed from V and 3 bases from J, the gap between germline ends came to 18 bases. CDR3 nucleotides: TGTGCCAGCAGTGAGCCAACCGGGACATCAGTCTACGAGCAGTACTTC. This gives the protein CASSEPTGTSVYEQYF.

The rearrangement uses TRBV4-1 and TRBJ2-4, with TRBD2 as a possible D gene (6 bases). CDR1 and CDR2 from the germline V gene are MGHRA and YSYEKL. V was clipped by 4 bases and J by 8 bases, with 18 bases between them. The CDR3 sequence is 15 residues long. The CDR3 is CASSPLRDLLHIQYF. Written as DNA, the CDR3 is TGCGCCAGCAGCCCCCTAAGGGACTTATTACACATTCAGTACTTC.

The J gene is TRBJ2-1, the V gene TRBV6-6; unclear D gene. Trimming pared 8 bases from V and 16 bases from J, leaving 21 bases between. CDR1 and CDR2 from the germline V gene are MNHNY and SVGAGI (reference sequence). The CDR3 sequence is 12 residues long. CDR3 residues: CASSIRVQETFF. The CDR3 coding sequence is TGTGCCAGCTCGATAAGGGTCCAAGAGACCTTCTTC.

This clone was seen only a few times. The chain couples TRBV7-2 to TRBJ1-2; D ambiguous. V was pared by 4 bases and J by 8 bases, with 17 bases between. Germline V gene data show CDR1 as SGHTA and CDR2 as FQGNSA. CDR3 length: 14 residues. CDR3 bases: TGTGCCAGCAGCTCAGGCCAGAGTTACGGCGGCTACACCTTC. This sequence encodes CASSSGQSYGGYTF.

This clone came up a few times. CDR3 residues: CASSQRGRDSPLHF. DNA for the CDR3: TGCGCCAGCAGCCAAAGGGGGCGAGATTCACCCCTCCACTTT. The rearrangement links TRBV5-1 to TRBJ1-6; 7 bases agree with TRBD1. The CDR3 is made up of 14 amino acids. V was clipped by 4 bases and J by 8 bases; unmatched bases: 6. Per the germline V gene, CDR1 is SGHRS and CDR2 is YFSETQ.

Comments on this clone: The same CDR3 arises from other DNA sequences in this sample as well. This sequence joins TRBV29-1 and TRBJ1-1; D call uncertain. The germline CDR1 and CDR2 sequences are SQVTM and ANQGSEA. This CDR3 is built from 13 residues. Trimming shortened V by 4 bases and J by 0 bases, and 9 bases separated the two germline ends. The CDR3 sequence: CSVGFQLNTEAFF. The CDR3, as DNA: TGCAGCGTTGGCTTTCAGTTGAACACTGAAGCTTTCTTT.

The V and J genes are TRBV30 and TRBJ1-2; TRBD1 aligns across 8 bases. The germline gives CDR1 GTSNPN, CDR2 SVGIG (reference sequence). CDR3 length: 13 residues. Trimming took 3 bases from V and 6 from J; bases not matched to a gene: 6. The CDR3 DNA sequence: TGTGCCTGGAGAAACCCAGGGGGCAATGGCTACACCTTC. Translating gives CAWRNPGGNGYTF.

The V call is TRBV30, the J call TRBJ1-2; D unresolved. This CDR3 is built from 12 residues. Trimming pared 3 bases from V and 8 bases from J, leaving 13 bases between. In germline, CDR1 is GTSNPN, CDR2 SVGIG (reference sequence). CDR3 DNA sequence: TGTGCCTGGAGAGGACCTACCGGAGGCTACACCTTC. It translates to CAWRGPTGGYTF.

This clone was seen only a few times. The V call is TRBV29-1, the J call TRBJ2-4, with D tentatively TRBD1 or TRBD2 (5 bases each). The CDR3 totals 13 residues. V was shortened by 7 bases and J by 4 bases, with 14 bases between the two germline ends. Germline CDR1 reads SQVTM; CDR2 reads ANQGSEA. In DNA form, the CDR3 reads TGCAGCGCCGGGACGGACATTAAAAACATTCAGTACTTC. Its protein product is CSAGTDIKNIQYF.

The chain carries TRBV30 and TRBJ2-3; a weak D match, TRBD1 (5 bases). This CDR3 contains 14 residues. The germline V gene has CDR1 GTSNPN and CDR2 SVGIG (reference sequence). The V end was cut by 4 bases, the J end by 12 bases, with 23 bases between. CDR3 bases: TGTGCCTGGAATACAAACCCAGGGCGCCAGGTCCAGTATTTT. Its translation: CAWNTNPGRQVQYF.

The V call is TRBV15, the J call TRBJ1-2, with D uncertain. V was clipped by 1 base and J by 0 bases, with 6 bases between them. The length of the CDR3 is 14 residues. CDR1 is LNHNV, CDR2 YYDKDF, per germline (reference sequence). This CDR3 is CATSRGGTNYGYTF. The CDR3 DNA follows: TGTGCCACCAGCAGAGGAGGGACTAACTATGGCTACACCTTC.

This sequence joins TRBV11-2 and TRBJ2-3, with D hard to call. The germline V and J ends were trimmed by 1 base and 6 bases, with 5 bases remaining between them. This CDR3 has 12 residues. Germline V gene lookup returns CDR1 SGHAT and CDR2 FQNNGV. CDR3 nucleotides: TGTGCCAGCAGCTTAGTCCCCGATACGCAGTATTTT. Amino acid sequence: CASSLVPDTQYF.

The CDR3 DNA reads as TGTGCCAGCTCACCACGTGTGCGCTCTGGGGCCAACGTCCTGACTTTC. Its protein product is CASSPRVRSGANVLTF. The rearrangement links TRBV18 to TRBJ2-6; D gene ambiguous. V gave up 1 base and J gave up 0 bases, with 7 bases separating them. The CDR3 spans 16 residues. The germline gives CDR1 KGHSH, CDR2 LQKENI.

This sequence joins TRBV7-3 and TRBJ2-3; 7 nucleotides match TRBD2. This CDR3 has 15 residues. J lost 3 bases, V lost 2 bases, and 5 bases had no gene match. Germline V gene lookup returns CDR1 SGHTA and CDR2 FQGTGA. The CDR3 sequence is CASSLGLVGTDTQYF. CDR3 nucleotide sequence: TGTGCCAGCAGCTTAGGACTAGTAGGGACAGATACGCAGTATTTT.

This sequence joins TRBV6-5 and TRBJ2-1; 7 bases match TRBD2. Germline CDR1 is MNHEY and CDR2 is SVGAGI. After removal of 0 bases from V and 9 bases from J, the junction contained 5 bases not matched to a gene. The CDR3 is 14 amino acids. The CDR3 spells CASSYSGLAVEQFF. In DNA form, the CDR3 reads TGTGCCAGCAGTTACTCGGGCCTAGCGGTTGAGCAGTTCTTC.

The chain links TRBV25-1 to TRBJ1-4; perhaps TRBD1 as D (5 bases). There are 15 residues in the CDR3. Germline lookup yields CDR1 MGHDK and CDR2 SYGVNS. V lost 6 bases and J lost 8, with 19 bases in between. The CDR3 sequence is CASSPGLGQPEKLFF. For the CDR3, the DNA is TGTGCCAGCAGCCCAGGGCTGGGGCAGCCCGAAAAACTGTTTTTT. The full variable domain, completed using reference TRBV25-1 and TRBJ1-4, is EADIYQTPRYLVIGTGKKITLECSQTMGHDKMYWYQQDPGMELHLIHYSYGVNSTEKGDLSSESTVSRIRTEHFPLTLESARPSHTSQYLCASSPGLGQPEKLFFGSGTQLSVL.

This clone was seen more than once but under ten times. V and J are TRBV29-1 and TRBJ1-4; no clear D gene. This CDR3 is 13 amino acids long. Germline CDR1 and CDR2: SQVTM and ANQGSEA. V gave up 7 bases and J gave up 0 bases, with 9 bases separating them. CDR3: CSARYATNEKLFF. CDR3 bases: TGCAGCGCCCGATATGCAACTAATGAAAAACTGTTTTTT.

The chain has TRBV5-1 and TRBJ2-7; TRBD1 aligns across 9 bases. The junction had 8 bases not matched to a gene; V was cut back by 0 bases and J by 4 bases. CDR1 and CDR2 (germline): SGHRS, YFSETQ. This CDR3 is built from 16 residues. The CDR3 reads CASSLERDRVVYEQYF. CDR3 DNA: TGCGCCAGCAGCTTGGAGCGGGACAGGGTGGTTTACGAGCAGTACTTC. The full variable domain, its missing parts supplied by reference TRBV5-1 and TRBJ2-7, is KAGVTQTPRYLIKTRGQQVTLSCSPISGHRSVSWYQQTPGQGLQFLFEYFSETQRNKGNFPGRFSGRQFSNSRSEMNVSTLELGDSALYLCASSLERDRVVYEQYFGPGTRLTVT.

This clone was seen ten or more times. The same CDR3 also results from other DNA sequences found in this sample. This rearrangement joins TRBV19 to TRBJ1-5, with D unresolved. CDR1 LNHDA and CDR2 SQIVND come from the germline V gene (reference sequence). The CDR3 length is 13 residues. V lost 6 bases to trimming and J lost 7 bases, with 13 bases between them. The CDR3 loop is CASSGTGVQPQHF. In DNA form, the CDR3 reads TGTGCCAGTAGCGGCACCGGGGTCCAGCCCCAGCATTTT.

The chain carries TRBV30 and TRBJ1-4; D call uncertain. Deletions cut 8 bases from V and 3 bases from J, with 19 bases between. The CDR3 has 15 residues. Germline V lookup: CDR1 GTSNPN, CDR2 SVGIG (reference sequence). DNA for the CDR3: TGTGCCCGCGCTGTAGGTGCAGGCTCTAATGAAAAACTGTTTTTT. This codes for CARAVGAGSNEKLFF. Full variable domain (outside the CDR3, taken from reference TRBV30 and TRBJ1-4): SQTIHQWPATLVQPVGSPLSLECTVEGTSNPNLYWYRQAAGRGLQLLFYSVGIGQISSEVPQNLSASRPQDRQFILSSKKLLLSDSGFYLCARAVGAGSNEKLFFGSGTQLSVL.

The chain recombines TRBV30 with TRBJ1-1; D uncertain. V was cut by 6 bases and J by 11 bases, with 16 bases left in between. From germline, CDR1 is GTSNPN and CDR2 SVGIG (reference sequence). CDR3 length: 11 residues. The CDR3 nucleotides are TGTGCCTGTCAAACCATGACCTTGGCTTTCTTT. The encoded protein is CACQTMTLAFF.

This clone was seen a few times. The chain couples TRBV4-3 to TRBJ1-6, with D tentatively TRBD1 (6 bases). CDR3 size: 16 residues. CDR1 and CDR2 from the germline V gene are LGHNA and YSLEER. V gave up 4 bases and J gave up 9 bases, with 19 bases separating them. The CDR3 loop reads CASSPGTRGTSSPLHF. In nucleotides, the CDR3 is TGCGCCAGCAGCCCCGGCACAAGGGGGACCAGTTCACCCCTCCACTTT.

This chain connects TRBV9 to TRBJ2-3, with 10 nucleotides matching TRBD2. CDR1 is SGDLS, CDR2 YYNGEE, per germline. The CDR3 sequence is 14 residues long. V trimming: 0 bases; J trimming: 5 bases; junction bases outside the gene matches: 0. In DNA, the CDR3 is TGTGCCAGCAGCGTAGGGACTAGCGGAGATACGCAGTATTTT. This encodes CASSVGTSGDTQYF.